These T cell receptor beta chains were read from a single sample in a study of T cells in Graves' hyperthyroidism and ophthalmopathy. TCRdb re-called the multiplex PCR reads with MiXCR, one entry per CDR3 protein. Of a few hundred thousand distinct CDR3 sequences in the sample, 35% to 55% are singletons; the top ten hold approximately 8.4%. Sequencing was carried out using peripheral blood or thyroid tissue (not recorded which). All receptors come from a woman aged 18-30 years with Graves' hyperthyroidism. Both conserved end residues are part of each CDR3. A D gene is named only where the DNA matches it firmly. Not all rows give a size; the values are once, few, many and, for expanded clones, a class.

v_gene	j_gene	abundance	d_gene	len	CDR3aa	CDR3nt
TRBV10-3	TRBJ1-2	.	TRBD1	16	CAISDRDRQGFYGYTF	TGTGCCATCAGTGACCGGGATCGACAGGGGTTCTATGGCTACACCTTC
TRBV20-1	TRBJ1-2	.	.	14	CSARNSQLVYGYTF	TGCAGTGCTAGAAACAGTCAGTTAGTCTATGGCTACACCTTC
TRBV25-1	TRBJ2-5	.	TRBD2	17	CASSEQPRTSGGKTQYF	TGTGCCAGCAGTGAGCAACCGCGGACTAGCGGCGGGAAGACCCAGTACTTC
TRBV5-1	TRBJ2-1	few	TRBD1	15	CASSPGGTGYNEQFF	TGCGCCAGCAGCCCTGGGGGGACAGGGTACAATGAGCAGTTCTTC
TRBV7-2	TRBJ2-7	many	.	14	CASSRSQLPYEQYF	TGTGCCAGCAGCCGATCACAGCTTCCCTACGAGCAGTACTTC
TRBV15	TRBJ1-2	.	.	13	CATSSLGPGGYTF	TGTGCCACCAGCAGCTTAGGACCCGGGGGCTACACCTTC
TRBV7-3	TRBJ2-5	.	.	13	CASSPRGGGTQYF	TGTGCCAGCAGCCCAAGAGGGGGAGGGACCCAGTACTTC
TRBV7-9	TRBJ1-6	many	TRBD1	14	CASRTGTGDSPLHF	TGTGCCAGCCGCACCGGGACAGGGGATTCACCCCTCCACTTT
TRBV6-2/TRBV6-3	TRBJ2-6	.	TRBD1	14	CASRTGAGANVLTF	TGTGCCAGCAGGACAGGGGCCGGGGCCAACGTCCTGACTTTC
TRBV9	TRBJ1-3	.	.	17	CASSATRGAHSGNTIYF	TGTGCCAGCAGCGCGACAAGGGGGGCACACTCTGGAAACACCATATATTTT
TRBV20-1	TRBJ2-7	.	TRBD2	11	CSVEREFEQYF	TGCAGTGTCGAGCGGGAGTTTGAGCAGTACTTC
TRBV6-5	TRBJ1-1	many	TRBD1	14	CASSFYRGNTEAFF	TGTGCCAGCAGTTTCTACAGGGGAAACACTGAAGCTTTCTTT
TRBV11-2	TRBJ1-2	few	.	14	CASSLLQGSYGYTF	TGTGCCAGCAGCTTGTTGCAAGGGAGCTATGGCTACACCTTC
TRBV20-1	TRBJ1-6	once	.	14	CSAPSGGDNSPLHF	TGCAGTGCTCCGAGCGGGGGAGACAATTCACCCCTCCACTTT
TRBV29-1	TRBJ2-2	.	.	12	CSVAGRQGELFF	TGCAGCGTCGCAGGCCGACAGGGGGAGCTGTTTTTT
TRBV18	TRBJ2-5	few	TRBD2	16	CASSPRGLAEQETQYF	TGTGCCAGCTCACCGCGGGGTCTAGCGGAACAAGAGACCCAGTACTTC
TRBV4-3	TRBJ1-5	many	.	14	CASSQEQGLAPQHF	TGCGCCAGCAGCCAAGAGCAGGGGTTGGCGCCCCAGCATTTT
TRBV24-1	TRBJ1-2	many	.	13	CATSKEYGYGYTF	TGTGCCACCAGTAAGGAATATGGCTATGGCTACACCTTC
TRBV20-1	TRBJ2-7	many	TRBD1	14	CSVSQGAENYEQYF	TGCAGTGTTTCACAGGGGGCAGAGAACTACGAGCAGTACTTC
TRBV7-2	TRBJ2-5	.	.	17	CASSLVSRGGVQETQYF	TGTGCCAGCAGCTTAGTCAGTAGGGGCGGGGTCCAAGAGACCCAGTACTTC
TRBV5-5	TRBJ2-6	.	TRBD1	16	CACNPGQVSFGNTEAF	TGTGCCTGCAATCCGGGACAGGTATCATTTGGGAACACTGAAGCTTTC
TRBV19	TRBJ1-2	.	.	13	CASTGAANYGYTF	TGTGCCAGTACCGGGGCAGCTAACTATGGCTACACCTTC
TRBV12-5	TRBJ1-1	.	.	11	CASGRGAEAFF	TGTGCTAGTGGAAGGGGAGCTGAAGCTTTCTTT
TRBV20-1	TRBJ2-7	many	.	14	CSARSERGHYEQYF	TGCAGTGCTAGAAGCGAAAGGGGCCACTACGAGCAGTACTTC